A single sample is the source of the 27 T cell receptor beta chains below, sequenced in a study of shared clonotypes between healthy human individuals. The repertoire was sequenced with immunoSEQ multiplex PCR; TCRdb's copy has only in-frame clones and lacks some. The sample shows about 1 million clones, about 77% of them seen only once. The sequencing input was memory CD4+ T cells sorted from blood. Specified subset: CD45RA-negative fraction. The origin of the receptors is a man between 18 and 35 years old in good health.

CDR3 sequence: CASSLQNSPLHF. CDR3 sequence (DNA): TGTGCCAGCAGTCTACAGAATTCACCCCTCCACTTT. The chain couples TRBV2 to TRBJ1-6; D remains unclear. The CDR3 loop spans 12 amino acids. Trimming left V 5 bases short and J 7 bases short, with 6 bases between. Germline CDR1 reads SNHLY; CDR2 reads FYNNEI. Together with reference TRBV2 and TRBJ1-6, the CDR3 gives the full variable domain: EPEVTQTPSHQVTQMGQEVILRCVPISNHLYFYWYRQILGQKVEFLVSFYNNEISEKSEIFDDQFSVERPDGSNFTLKIRSTKLEDSAMYFCASSLQNSPLHFGNGTRLTVT.

J is TRBJ2-7 and V is TRBV5-1, with TRBD2 identical over 12 bases. Germline V gives CDR1 SGHRS, CDR2 YFSETQ. The CDR3 length is 14 residues. With V trimmed by 5 bases and J by 2 bases, 2 bases remained unmatched. The CDR3 here is CASSSSGRAYEQYF. The CDR3 DNA is TGCGCCAGCAGTTCTAGCGGGAGGGCCTACGAGCAGTACTTC.

This chain joins TRBV27 and TRBJ2-7; 9 positions match TRBD2. The V gene end was trimmed by 6 bases and the J gene end by 11 bases; junction bases not matched to a gene: 5. This CDR3 has 11 amino acids. Germline loops: CDR1 MNHEY, CDR2 SMNVEV (reference sequence). Here the CDR3 DNA reads TGTGCCAGCAGCAATAGCGGGAGAGAGTACTTC. Its protein is CASSNSGREYF.

The chain uses TRBV7-3 and TRBJ2-2; TRBD1 aligns across 8 bases. V dropped 5 bases and J dropped 7; count of bases not matched to a gene: 12. This CDR3 is built from 16 residues. Germline assignment: CDR1 SGHTA and CDR2 FQGTGA. This CDR3 reads CASSPSSTGVGGELFF. The DNA of the CDR3 is TGTGCCAGCAGCCCGTCGTCGACAGGGGTGGGCGGGGAGCTGTTTTTT. The entire variable domain, with the rest obtained from reference TRBV7-3 and TRBJ2-2, is as follows: GAGVSQTPSNKVTEKGKYVELRCDPISGHTALYWYRQSLGQGPEFLIYFQGTGAADDSGLPNDRFFAVRPEGSVSTLKIQRTERGDSAVYLCASSPSSTGVGGELFFGEGSRLTVL.

The chain recombines TRBV5-6 with TRBJ1-1, with D possibly being TRBD1 (6 bases). The CDR3 is 15 residues long. Germline values: CDR1 SGHDT, CDR2 YYEEEE. The ends were cut back, 1 base at V and 4 bases at J, with 14 bases in the middle. The chain's CDR3 is CASSLWSGEVTEAFF. The CDR3 DNA reads as TGTGCCAGCAGCTTGTGGTCAGGGGAGGTCACTGAAGCTTTCTTT.

This clone was detected a few times. The V call is TRBV2, the J call TRBJ2-4; the D gene is possibly TRBD1 (6 bases). The CDR3 has 12 residues. V was cut by 8 bases and J by 15 bases, with 20 bases left in between. CDR1 SNHLY and CDR2 FYNNEI come from the germline V gene. CDR3 sequence: CASEEVGALRYF. The DNA for the CDR3 is TGTGCCAGCGAGGAAGTGGGGGCCCTTAGGTACTTC.

V gene TRBV7-2 combines with J gene TRBJ2-3; the D is unclear. The germline CDR1 and CDR2 sequences are SGHTA and FQGNSA. The germline V and J ends were trimmed by 5 bases and 3 bases, with 15 bases remaining between them. This CDR3 is built from 15 residues. The CDR3 DNA is TGTGCCAGCAGCCCTAGTGTTGTCGGGACAGATACGCAGTATTTT. Translated, it gives CASSPSVVGTDTQYF.

The chain is built from TRBV7-2 and TRBJ2-5; TRBD2 aligns across 7 bases. The CDR3 covers 15 residues. The germline V gene has CDR1 SGHTA and CDR2 FQGNSA. V lost 4 bases, J lost 5 bases, and 10 bases stayed unmatched. Here the CDR3 reads CASSSRLAAAETQYF. The CDR3 DNA reads as TGTGCCAGCAGCTCCCGACTAGCCGCCGCGGAGACCCAGTACTTC.

A word on this clone: Other DNA sequences in this specimen translate into the identical CDR3. This sequence joins TRBV7-9 and TRBJ2-3, with D unresolved. From germline, CDR1 is SEHNR and CDR2 FQNEAQ (reference sequence). Between the trimmed V and J ends, which lost 3 bases and 4 bases, there was a span of 2 bases. The CDR3 contains 11 residues. The CDR3 is CASSLSDTQYF. In DNA form, the CDR3 reads TGTGCCAGCAGCTTGTCAGATACGCAGTATTTT.

In DNA, the CDR3 is TGCGCCAGCAGCTTGTCGGGAGGGACTCAAGAGCAGTACTTC. This gives the protein CASSLSGGTQEQYF. The genes are TRBV5-1 and TRBJ2-7; 8 bases map to TRBD2. The CDR3 is made up of 14 amino acids. CDR1 SGHRS and CDR2 YFSETQ come from the germline V gene. Trimming at V came to 1 base and at J to 7 bases, leaving 7 bases not matched to a gene.

CDR3 protein: CASGLPGTLNTEAFF. DNA of the CDR3: TGTGCTAGTGGTTTGCCAGGGACACTTAACACTGAAGCTTTCTTT. The chain combines TRBV12-5 with TRBJ1-1; possible D gene TRBD1, 6 bases. Germline-derived CDR1 and CDR2 are LGHNT and FRNRAP. Trimming took 2 bases from V and 2 from J, leaving 12 bases between them. CDR3 length equals 15 residues. Together with reference TRBV12-5 and TRBJ1-1, the CDR3 gives the full variable domain: DARVTQTPRHKVTEMGQEVTMRCQPILGHNTVFWYRQTMMQGLELLAYFRNRAPLDDSGMPKDRFSAEMPDATLATLKIQPSEPRDSAVYFCASGLPGTLNTEAFFGQGTRLTVV.

This chain uses TRBV5-1 with TRBJ1-2; D gene uncertain. Trimming stripped 4 bases from V and 4 bases from J, with 17 bases between. Germline assignment: CDR1 SGHRS and CDR2 YFSETQ. There are 15 residues in the CDR3. CDR3: CASSISLNSFYGYTF. CDR3 bases: TGCGCCAGCAGCATATCTTTAAACAGTTTCTATGGCTACACCTTC.

J is TRBJ2-5 and V is TRBV5-8, with 9 bases identical to TRBD1. V shed 3 bases, J shed 2 bases, and the junction held 8 bases outside the gene matches. Germline V gives CDR1 SGHTS, CDR2 YDEGEE. CDR3 length equals 16 residues. CDR3 bases: TGTGCCAGCAGCTCTGGACAGGGGACCCTTCAAGAGACCCAGTACTTC. This sequence encodes CASSSGQGTLQETQYF.

This clone has just a few counts. The V gene is TRBV7-9, the J gene TRBJ1-1, with D maybe TRBD1 (6 bases). V lost 1 base and J lost 4, with 10 bases in between. CDR1 SEHNR and CDR2 FQNEAQ come from the germline V gene (reference sequence). The CDR3 has 14 amino acids. The CDR3 DNA reads TGTGCCAGCAGCTTAGGGACAGCAGTCACTGAAGCTTTCTTT. This codes for CASSLGTAVTEAFF.

The CDR3 bases are TGTGCCAGCAGCTTGGCCGGACAGGGGTTCCTCTACACCTTC. Translation: CASSLAGQGFLYTF. The chain carries TRBV5-4 and TRBJ1-2, with TRBD1 matching 9 bases. Germline-derived CDR1 and CDR2 are SGHNT and YYREEE (reference sequence). The CDR3 spans 14 residues. V lost 0 bases to trimming and J lost 10 bases; unmatched junction nucleotides: 7.

V usage is TRBV27 and J usage is TRBJ2-2; maybe TRBD1 (6 bases). The CDR3 is 15 amino acids. V was clipped by 6 bases and J by 5 bases, with 16 bases between them. Germline V gene lookup returns CDR1 MNHEY and CDR2 SMNVEV (reference sequence). This chain's CDR3 is CASSPRDTRTGELFF. Here the CDR3 DNA reads TGTGCCAGCAGCCCCCGGGACACTCGGACCGGGGAGCTGTTTTTT.

As regards this clone: The same CDR3 arises from other DNA sequences in this sample as well. This sequence joins TRBV19 and TRBJ1-1; the D gene is possibly TRBD1 (6 bases). The CDR3 sequence is 14 residues long. Germline V gene sequence: CDR1 LNHDA, CDR2 SQIVND (reference sequence). Deletions cut 3 bases from V and 0 bases from J, with 8 bases between. Here the CDR3 reads CASSIDRLNTEAFF. CDR3 nucleotides: TGTGCCAGTAGTATTGACAGGTTGAACACTGAAGCTTTCTTT.

The chain uses TRBV18 and TRBJ2-5, with 11 bases that match TRBD2. The CDR3 is made up of 17 amino acids. Germline V CDR1 and CDR2: KGHSH, LQKENI. V was clipped by 3 bases and J by 4 bases; unmatched bases: 10. CDR3 in DNA: TGTGCCAGCTCACCCGCTAGCGGGGGGATCGGTCGAGAGACCCAGTACTTC. Amino acids: CASSPASGGIGRETQYF.

The chain is built from TRBV18 and TRBJ2-3; a possible D gene is TRBD2 (6 bases). The V end was cut by 5 bases, the J end by 0 bases, with 24 bases between. This CDR3 is 19 amino acids long. In germline, CDR1 is KGHSH, CDR2 LQKENI. In DNA form, the CDR3 reads TGTGCCAGCTCATCACTATCAGGGACTCCCCGCGCTAGCACAGATACGCAGTATTTT. Its protein product is CASSSLSGTPRASTDTQYF.

This chain connects TRBV30 to TRBJ2-7, with D possibly being TRBD1 (6 bases). This CDR3 region has 15 residues. Per the germline V gene, CDR1 is GTSNPN and CDR2 is SVGIG (reference sequence). V was trimmed by 6 bases and J by 4 bases, leaving 22 bases between them. This CDR3 is CACPRMGQGIYEQYF. The CDR3 bases are TGTGCCTGCCCACGTATGGGCCAGGGGATTTACGAGCAGTACTTC. Full variable domain (outside the CDR3, taken from reference TRBV30 and TRBJ2-7): SQTIHQWPATLVQPVGSPLSLECTVEGTSNPNLYWYRQAAGRGLQLLFYSVGIGQISSEVPQNLSASRPQDRQFILSSKKLLLSDSGFYLCACPRMGQGIYEQYFGPGTRLTVT.

The rearrangement uses TRBV7-2 and TRBJ2-1, with 8 bases lining up with TRBD2. V dropped 6 bases and J dropped 0; count of bases not matched to a gene: 7. The CDR3 length is 16 residues. Germline lookup yields CDR1 SGHTA and CDR2 FQGNSA. DNA for the CDR3: TGTGCCAGCAGGCCGATAGCGGGGAGCTCCTACAATGAGCAGTTCTTC. It is translated as CASRPIAGSSYNEQFF. The full variable domain, with the rest looked up from reference TRBV7-2 and TRBJ2-1, is GAGVSQSPSNKVTEKGKDVELRCDPISGHTALYWYRQSLGQGLEFLIYFQGNSAPDKSGLPSDRFSAERTGGSVSTLTIQRTQQEDSAVYLCASRPIAGSSYNEQFFGPGTRLTVL.

This clone came up once. The chain is built from TRBV5-6 and TRBJ1-2; D ambiguous. The CDR3 is 15 residues long. V was clipped by 6 bases and J by 1 base, with 16 bases between them. From germline, CDR1 is SGHDT and CDR2 YYEEEE. The CDR3 region is CASTPVSSFNYGYTF. The DNA of the CDR3 is TGTGCCAGCACCCCAGTGAGTTCCTTTAACTATGGCTACACCTTC.

The chain is built from TRBV10-3 and TRBJ1-6; D perhaps matches TRBD1 (5 bases). The CDR3 has 15 residues. Germline CDR1 is ENHRY and CDR2 is SYGVKD. The ends were cut back, 10 bases at V and 6 bases at J, with 19 bases in the middle. CDR3 protein: CARAAGIRSNSPLHF. The CDR3 coding sequence is TGTGCCAGGGCCGCAGGGATAAGATCTAATTCACCCCTCCACTTT.

The chain employs TRBV11-2 and TRBJ2-1; 7 bases line up with TRBD2. After removal of 1 base from V and 15 bases from J, the junction contained 9 bases not matched to a gene. Germline-derived CDR1 and CDR2 are SGHAT and FQNNGV. CDR3 length: 13 amino acids. The CDR3 DNA sequence: TGTGCCAGCAGCTTAGGACTAGCTAGCGTGGCGTTCTTC. Translation: CASSLGLASVAFF.

Only a few counts were recorded for this clone. V and J are TRBV29-1 and TRBJ2-7; perhaps TRBD1 as D (6 bases). The CDR3 covers 11 residues. The ends were cut back, 3 bases at V and 5 bases at J, with 8 bases in the middle. Germline V gene data show CDR1 as SQVTM and CDR2 as ANQGSEA. CDR3 bases: TGCAGCGTTGACAGGGGCCACGAGCAGTACTTC. Its protein product is CSVDRGHEQYF.

This chain joins TRBV27 and TRBJ1-1; D call uncertain. The CDR3 contains 14 residues. The V and J ends lost 2 bases and 1 base respectively, with 8 bases between them. Germline-derived CDR1 and CDR2 are MNHEY and SMNVEV (reference sequence). CDR3 DNA: TGTGCCAGCAGTTTAGGCAGATCGAACACTGAAGCTTTCTTT. Translation gives CASSLGRSNTEAFF.

The chain has TRBV30 and TRBJ1-2, with TRBD1 matching 9 bases. CDR3 length equals 14 residues. V lost 3 bases, J lost 8 bases, and 10 bases stayed unmatched. Germline V lookup: CDR1 GTSNPN, CDR2 SVGIG (reference sequence). CDR3: CAWSQDRGSGGYTF. CDR3 in DNA: TGTGCCTGGAGCCAGGACAGGGGCTCTGGGGGCTACACCTTC.